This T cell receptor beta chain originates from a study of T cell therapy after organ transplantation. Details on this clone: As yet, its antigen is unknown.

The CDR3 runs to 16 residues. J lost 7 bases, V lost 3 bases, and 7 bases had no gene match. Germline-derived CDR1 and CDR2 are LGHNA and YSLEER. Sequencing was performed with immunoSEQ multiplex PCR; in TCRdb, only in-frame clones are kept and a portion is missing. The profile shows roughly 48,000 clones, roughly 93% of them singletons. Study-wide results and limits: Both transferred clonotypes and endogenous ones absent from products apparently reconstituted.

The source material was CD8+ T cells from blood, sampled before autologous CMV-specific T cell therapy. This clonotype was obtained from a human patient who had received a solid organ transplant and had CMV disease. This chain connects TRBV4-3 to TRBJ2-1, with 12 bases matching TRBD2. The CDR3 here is CASSHIGLAGINEQFF. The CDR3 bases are TGCGCCAGCAGCCACATAGGACTAGCGGGGATTAATGAGCAGTTCTTC.